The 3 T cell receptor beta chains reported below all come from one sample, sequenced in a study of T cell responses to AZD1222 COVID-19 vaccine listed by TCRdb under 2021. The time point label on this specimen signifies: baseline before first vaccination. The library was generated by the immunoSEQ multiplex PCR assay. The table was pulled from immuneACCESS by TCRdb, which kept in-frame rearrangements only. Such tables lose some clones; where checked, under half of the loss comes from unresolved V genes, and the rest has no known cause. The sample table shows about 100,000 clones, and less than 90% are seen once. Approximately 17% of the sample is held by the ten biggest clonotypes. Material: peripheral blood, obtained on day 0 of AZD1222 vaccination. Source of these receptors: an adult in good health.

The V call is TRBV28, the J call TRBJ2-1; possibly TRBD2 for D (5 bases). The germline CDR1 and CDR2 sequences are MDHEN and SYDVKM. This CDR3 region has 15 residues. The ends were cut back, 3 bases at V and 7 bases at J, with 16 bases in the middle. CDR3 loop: CASSFLLGGGNEQFF. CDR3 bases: TGTGCCAGCAGTTTTCTCCTGGGTGGCGGGAATGAGCAGTTCTTC.

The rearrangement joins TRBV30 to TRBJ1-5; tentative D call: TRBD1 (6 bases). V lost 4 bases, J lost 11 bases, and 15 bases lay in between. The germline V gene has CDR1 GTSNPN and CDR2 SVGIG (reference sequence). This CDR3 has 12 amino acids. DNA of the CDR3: TGTGCCTGGAATACAGGGTTGGGGGCCCAGCATTTT. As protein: CAWNTGLGAQHF.

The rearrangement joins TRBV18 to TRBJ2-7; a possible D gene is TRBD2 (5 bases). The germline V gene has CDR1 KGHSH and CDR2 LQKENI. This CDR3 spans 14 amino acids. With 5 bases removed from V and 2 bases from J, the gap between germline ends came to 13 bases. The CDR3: CASSEGLRTYEQYF. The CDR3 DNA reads TGTGCCAGCTCAGAGGGCCTACGAACCTACGAGCAGTACTTC.